Described below is a single T cell receptor beta chain sequence and its context. The CDR3 covers 16 residues. Germline-derived CDR1 and CDR2 are SGHNT and YYREEE (reference sequence). The V gene end was trimmed by 1 base and the J gene end by 2 bases; junction bases not matched to a gene: 7. The sample is drawn from a study of blood T cell repertoires in COVID-19. Overall study: Sites across the United States, Italy and Spain contributed samples from acute and convalescent COVID-19. Sources were T cells, B-cell-depleted T cells, or PBMCs; the material itself was cDNA or gDNA.

Methods used by the authors: Scientists estimated how many nucleated cells there were by amplifying reference gene primers. Generated by immunoSEQ multiplex PCR, the TCRdb table keeps only in-frame clones and is missing some. V, J and clone size are those of that table, while D and trimming were read from the DNA. The sample has about 270,000 clones; over 75% are singletons. The sequence derives from a human donor in a cohort sampled during active COVID-19. The chain couples TRBV5-4 to TRBJ2-3, with 7 positions matching TRBD2. Specimen: peripheral blood. CDR3 nucleotide sequence: TGTGCCAGCAGCTTGCCCGGGACTACGTTCACAGATACGCAGTATTTT. Protein: CASSLPGTTFTDTQYF.